The rows below give T cell receptor beta chains drawn from one sample of a study of blood T cell repertoires in COVID-19. Sequencing was performed with immunoSEQ multiplex PCR; in TCRdb, only in-frame clones are kept and a portion is missing. The sample shows a few hundred thousand clones, more than 85% of them seen only once. Sequencing was carried out using PBMCs or T cells enriched from blood (not recorded which). Every receptor here comes from a woman between 25 and 40 years old who had recovered from COVID-19. The CDR3 runs from the conserved cysteine through the conserved F or W. A D gene is named only where the DNA matches it firmly. Clone sizes are given selectively: once, few, many, or a class where the clone is expanded.

V gene: TRBV2; clone size: NA; J gene: TRBJ1-5; D gene: TRBD1; CDR3 protein: CASRGTGGSGPQHF; CDR3 DNA: TGTGCCAGCAGGGGGACAGGTGGCTCGGGGCCCCAGCATTTT
V gene: TRBV5-6; clone size: NA; J gene: TRBJ2-1; D gene: TRBD2; CDR3 protein: CASSERPRGTLYNEQFF; CDR3 DNA: TGTGCCAGCAGCGAACGCCCGCGGGGGACCCTATACAATGAGCAGTTCTTC
V gene: TRBV27; clone size: NA; J gene: TRBJ1-1; D gene: TRBD1; CDR3 protein: CASSAYTGGGTEAFF; CDR3 DNA: TGTGCCAGCAGTGCATACACAGGGGGAGGGACTGAAGCTTTCTTT
V gene: TRBV14; clone size: NA; J gene: TRBJ2-1; D gene: TRBD1; CDR3 protein: CASSRQGISYNEQFF; CDR3 DNA: TGTGCCAGCAGCCGACAGGGGATCTCCTACAATGAGCAGTTCTTC
V gene: TRBV9; clone size: few; J gene: TRBJ1-5; D gene: NA; CDR3 protein: CASSVDGVQPQHF; CDR3 DNA: TGTGCCAGCAGCGTAGACGGGGTTCAGCCCCAGCATTTT
V gene: TRBV27; clone size: NA; J gene: TRBJ2-5; D gene: NA; CDR3 protein: CASSLSRPSSQETQYF; CDR3 DNA: TGTGCCAGCAGTTTATCGAGGCCGTCCAGCCAAGAGACCCAGTACTTC
V gene: TRBV4-1; clone size: NA; J gene: TRBJ1-1; D gene: TRBD1; CDR3 protein: CASSLSPGQGAWGNTEAFF; CDR3 DNA: TGCGCCAGCAGCCTTAGCCCGGGACAGGGGGCGTGGGGGAACACTGAAGCTTTCTTT
V gene: TRBV19; clone size: once; J gene: TRBJ2-2; D gene: NA; CDR3 protein: CASSEPGQNTGELFF; CDR3 DNA: TGTGCCAGTAGTGAACCGGGACAGAACACCGGGGAGCTGTTTTTT
V gene: TRBV24-1; clone size: once; J gene: TRBJ1-5; D gene: NA; CDR3 protein: CATSTEYSNQPQHF; CDR3 DNA: TGTGCCACTTCGACAGAATATAGCAATCAGCCCCAGCATTTT
V gene: TRBV2; clone size: NA; J gene: TRBJ1-1; D gene: NA; CDR3 protein: CASSDSRNTEAFF; CDR3 DNA: TGTGCCAGCAGTGATTCCAGGAACACTGAAGCTTTCTTT
V gene: TRBV10-3; clone size: NA; J gene: TRBJ1-4; D gene: NA; CDR3 protein: CAIKAGTNEKLFF; CDR3 DNA: TGTGCCATCAAAGCAGGGACTAATGAAAAACTGTTTTTT
V gene: TRBV7-2; clone size: NA; J gene: TRBJ1-5; D gene: TRBD1; CDR3 protein: CASSLAGTGDQPQHF; CDR3 DNA: TGTGCCAGCAGCTTAGCGGGAACAGGGGACCAGCCCCAGCATTTT
V gene: TRBV18; clone size: once; J gene: TRBJ1-2; D gene: NA; CDR3 protein: CASSPLGQVNYGYTF; CDR3 DNA: TGTGCCAGCTCACCATTGGGGCAGGTCAACTATGGCTACACCTTC
V gene: TRBV28; clone size: NA; J gene: TRBJ2-7; D gene: NA; CDR3 protein: CASSRTRQIRSYEQYF; CDR3 DNA: TGTGCCAGCAGTCGGACGAGACAGATAAGATCCTACGAGCAGTACTTC
V gene: TRBV27; clone size: NA; J gene: TRBJ2-3; D gene: TRBD1; CDR3 protein: CASSLARGNTDTQYF; CDR3 DNA: TGTGCCAGCAGTTTAGCCAGGGGGAATACAGATACGCAGTATTTT
V gene: TRBV18; clone size: NA; J gene: TRBJ1-1; D gene: TRBD1; CDR3 protein: CASSPSGGNTEAFF; CDR3 DNA: TGTGCCAGCTCACCGTCAGGGGGCAACACTGAAGCTTTCTTT
V gene: TRBV5-6; clone size: NA; J gene: TRBJ2-2; D gene: NA; CDR3 protein: CASSPLTAKNTGELFF; CDR3 DNA: TGTGCCAGCAGCCCATTGACAGCTAAGAACACCGGGGAGCTGTTTTTT
V gene: TRBV15; clone size: NA; J gene: TRBJ1-2; D gene: TRBD1; CDR3 protein: CATSRDWRQGMNGYTF; CDR3 DNA: TGTGCCACCAGCAGAGATTGGCGACAGGGGATGAATGGCTACACCTTC
V gene: TRBV4-1; clone size: NA; J gene: TRBJ1-3; D gene: NA; CDR3 protein: CASSHPGREPNSGNTIYF; CDR3 DNA: TGCGCCAGCAGCCACCCTGGGAGGGAGCCAAACTCTGGAAACACCATATATTTT
V gene: TRBV12-3/TRBV12-4; clone size: NA; J gene: TRBJ2-5; D gene: TRBD1; CDR3 protein: CASTPDRVVTQYF; CDR3 DNA: TGTGCCAGCACCCCGGACAGGGTTGTGACCCAGTACTTC
V gene: TRBV19; clone size: NA; J gene: TRBJ2-7; D gene: NA; CDR3 protein: CASSLTGVYEQYF; CDR3 DNA: TGTGCCAGTAGTCTGACGGGGGTGTACGAGCAGTACTTC
V gene: TRBV27; clone size: NA; J gene: TRBJ2-4; D gene: TRBD1; CDR3 protein: CASSLRPRDSYDSLAKNIQYF; CDR3 DNA: TGTGCCAGCAGTCTCCGACCCCGGGACAGTTACGACTCACTAGCCAAAAACATTCAGTACTTC
V gene: TRBV28; clone size: NA; J gene: TRBJ2-3; D gene: NA; CDR3 protein: CASSFRVATDRRTDTQYF; CDR3 DNA: TGTGCCAGCAGTTTTCGGGTAGCGACAGACAGGCGCACAGATACGCAGTATTTT
V gene: TRBV21-1; clone size: NA; J gene: TRBJ1-4; D gene: NA; CDR3 protein: CASSNGQGICEKLFF; CDR3 DNA: TGTGCCAGCAGCAACGGACAGGGAATTTGTGAAAAACTGTTTTTT
V gene: TRBV2; clone size: few; J gene: TRBJ1-1; D gene: NA; CDR3 protein: CASSLGGGTEAFF; CDR3 DNA: TGTGCCAGCTCCCTTGGGGGGGGGACTGAAGCTTTCTTT
V gene: TRBV2; clone size: NA; J gene: TRBJ1-3; D gene: NA; CDR3 protein: CASSPTGIVNTIYF; CDR3 DNA: TGTGCCAGCAGTCCCACAGGCATCGTTAACACCATATATTTT
V gene: TRBV6-5; clone size: once; J gene: TRBJ2-7; D gene: TRBD2; CDR3 protein: CASRGLAGSYEQYF; CDR3 DNA: TGTGCCAGCAGAGGACTAGCGGGGTCCTACGAGCAGTACTTC
V gene: TRBV5-1; clone size: NA; J gene: TRBJ1-3; D gene: TRBD1; CDR3 protein: CASSSGQSSGNTIYF; CDR3 DNA: TGCGCCAGCAGCTCGGGACAGAGCTCTGGAAACACCATATATTTT
V gene: TRBV7-2; clone size: NA; J gene: TRBJ1-1; D gene: NA; CDR3 protein: CASSLATGSEAFF; CDR3 DNA: TGTGCCAGCAGCTTAGCTACAGGCTCTGAAGCTTTCTTT
V gene: TRBV9; clone size: NA; J gene: TRBJ1-3; D gene: TRBD1; CDR3 protein: CASSERPAGQQLGNTIYF; CDR3 DNA: TGTGCCAGCAGCGAACGCCCGGCGGGACAGCAGTTAGGAAACACCATATATTTT
V gene: TRBV11-2; clone size: NA; J gene: TRBJ2-5; D gene: TRBD2; CDR3 protein: CASSLDRLAGGKETQYF; CDR3 DNA: TGTGCCAGCAGCTTAGACCGACTAGCGGGGGGGAAAGAGACCCAGTACTTC
V gene: TRBV4-1; clone size: NA; J gene: TRBJ2-6; D gene: TRBD1; CDR3 protein: CASSQGDRGSGANVLTF; CDR3 DNA: TGCGCCAGCAGCCAAGGGGACAGGGGCTCTGGGGCCAACGTCCTGACTTTC
V gene: TRBV12-3/TRBV12-4; clone size: NA; J gene: TRBJ1-2; D gene: NA; CDR3 protein: CASSGGGYGYTF; CDR3 DNA: TGTGCCAGCAGTGGCGGGGGGTATGGCTACACCTTC
V gene: TRBV6-1; clone size: once; J gene: TRBJ1-3; D gene: NA; CDR3 protein: CASSARGSDGSGNTIYF; CDR3 DNA: TGTGCCAGCAGTGCGAGGGGGTCGGACGGCTCTGGAAACACCATATATTTT
V gene: TRBV7-8; clone size: few; J gene: TRBJ1-5; D gene: NA; CDR3 protein: CASSLGRDQPQHF; CDR3 DNA: TGTGCCAGCAGCTTAGGGCGGGATCAGCCCCAGCATTTT
V gene: TRBV28; clone size: NA; J gene: TRBJ1-1; D gene: TRBD1; CDR3 protein: CASSTGGTEAFF; CDR3 DNA: TGTGCCAGCAGTACAGGGGGCACTGAAGCTTTCTTT
V gene: TRBV7-2; clone size: NA; J gene: TRBJ2-3; D gene: NA; CDR3 protein: CASSLTGGNRDTQYF; CDR3 DNA: TGTGCCAGCAGCTTAACGGGGGGCAATAGAGATACGCAGTATTTT
V gene: TRBV19; clone size: NA; J gene: TRBJ2-2; D gene: TRBD2; CDR3 protein: CASRGLAVAGELFF; CDR3 DNA: TGTGCCAGTAGGGGACTAGCGGTCGCCGGGGAGCTGTTTTTT
V gene: TRBV7-9; clone size: NA; J gene: TRBJ1-1; D gene: TRBD1; CDR3 protein: CASSLEGQGTEAFF; CDR3 DNA: TGTGCCAGCAGCTTAGAGGGACAGGGGACTGAAGCTTTCTTT
V gene: TRBV9; clone size: NA; J gene: TRBJ1-6; D gene: NA; CDR3 protein: CASSAGPSSYNSPLHF; CDR3 DNA: TGTGCCAGCAGCGCGGGTCCAAGCTCCTATAATTCACCCCTCCACTTT
V gene: TRBV5-4; clone size: NA; J gene: TRBJ1-1; D gene: NA; CDR3 protein: CASSTNREINTEAFF; CDR3 DNA: TGTGCCAGCAGCACAAACAGGGAGATAAACACTGAAGCTTTCTTT
V gene: TRBV3-1/TRBV3-2; clone size: NA; J gene: TRBJ1-4; D gene: TRBD1; CDR3 protein: CASSPGPGTANEKLFF; CDR3 DNA: TGTGCCAGCAGCCCCGGACCCGGGACAGCTAATGAAAAACTGTTTTTT
V gene: TRBV28; clone size: NA; J gene: TRBJ2-4; D gene: NA; CDR3 protein: CASSLPGKLAKNIQYF; CDR3 DNA: TGTGCCAGCAGTTTACCGGGGAAATTAGCCAAAAACATTCAGTACTTC
V gene: TRBV6-5; clone size: NA; J gene: TRBJ1-5; D gene: NA; CDR3 protein: CASSQRSNQPQHF; CDR3 DNA: TGTGCCAGCAGCCAGAGGAGCAATCAGCCCCAGCATTTT
V gene: TRBV7-2; clone size: once; J gene: TRBJ1-3; D gene: TRBD1; CDR3 protein: CASSSKGDSRNTIYF; CDR3 DNA: TGTGCCAGCAGCTCGAAGGGGGACAGTCGAAACACCATATATTTT
V gene: TRBV7-2; clone size: NA; J gene: TRBJ1-1; D gene: TRBD1; CDR3 protein: CASSIQGAPTEAFF; CDR3 DNA: TGTGCCAGCAGCATCCAGGGGGCCCCAACTGAAGCTTTCTTT
V gene: TRBV5-1; clone size: NA; J gene: TRBJ2-7; D gene: NA; CDR3 protein: CASSPGQHSYEQYF; CDR3 DNA: TGCGCCAGCAGCCCTGGACAGCACTCCTACGAGCAGTACTTC
V gene: TRBV7-9; clone size: NA; J gene: TRBJ1-3; D gene: NA; CDR3 protein: CASSPTPGAGNTIYF; CDR3 DNA: TGTGCCAGCAGCCCGACTCCAGGGGCTGGAAACACCATATATTTT
V gene: TRBV19; clone size: NA; J gene: TRBJ2-5; D gene: NA; CDR3 protein: CASSTLPVQETQYF; CDR3 DNA: TGTGCCAGTAGTACCCTCCCAGTCCAAGAGACCCAGTACTTC
V gene: TRBV19; clone size: NA; J gene: TRBJ1-2; D gene: TRBD1; CDR3 protein: CASSSSTSGGARGYTF; CDR3 DNA: TGTGCCAGTAGTTCGAGTACCTCAGGGGGCGCTCGTGGCTACACCTTC
V gene: TRBV5-4; clone size: NA; J gene: TRBJ2-5; D gene: NA; CDR3 protein: CASSLVSQETQYF; CDR3 DNA: TGTGCCAGCAGTCTAGTCTCTCAAGAGACCCAGTACTTC
V gene: TRBV10-2; clone size: NA; J gene: TRBJ1-2; D gene: TRBD1; CDR3 protein: CASRDRERDGYTF; CDR3 DNA: TGCGCCAGCAGGGACAGGGAACGGGATGGCTACACCTTC
V gene: TRBV2; clone size: NA; J gene: TRBJ1-2; D gene: NA; CDR3 protein: CASKFDSNYGYTF; CDR3 DNA: TGTGCCAGCAAATTTGACAGTAACTATGGCTACACCTTC